The rows below give T cell receptor beta chains drawn from one sample of a study of blood T cell repertoires in COVID-19. Profiled with immunoSEQ multiplex PCR; TCRdb holds only in-frame clones, not every one. Seen here are 380,000 or so clones, roughly 90% observed once, and the top ten hold roughly 0.97%. The specimen was PBMCs or T cells enriched from blood (not recorded which). These receptors came from a woman aged 25-40 years with acute COVID-19. Each CDR3 is given with its conserved first and last residue. A D gene is named only where the DNA matches it firmly. Size is omitted from some rows. Given values are once, few, many or a class for expanded clones.

J	size	V	D	CDR3	DNA
TRBJ1-5	NA	TRBV5-1	TRBD1	CASSLGGAGGRQPQHF	TGCGCCAGCAGCTTAGGCGGGGCAGGGGGCAGACAGCCCCAGCATTTT
TRBJ1-2	NA	TRBV27	NA	CASSGGRLGGYTF	TGTGCCAGCAGTGGGGGCAGGCTCGGGGGCTACACCTTC
TRBJ2-7	NA	TRBV6-5	TRBD2	CASSYGLAGGYEQYF	TGTGCCAGCAGTTACGGACTAGCGGGGGGTTACGAGCAGTACTTC
TRBJ1-6	NA	TRBV9	TRBD1	CASSLGGTVLPLHF	TGTGCCAGCAGCTTAGGAGGGACAGTCCTCCCCCTCCACTTT
TRBJ1-6	NA	TRBV7-2	TRBD1	CASSFTGTGSPLHF	TGTGCCAGCAGCTTCACCGGGACAGGTTCACCCCTCCACTTT
TRBJ1-1	NA	TRBV10-2	NA	CASSVSPGTEAFF	TGCGCCAGCAGTGTAAGCCCCGGGACTGAAGCTTTCTTT
TRBJ1-1	NA	TRBV30	NA	CAWSRGQRQSEEAFF	TGTGCCTGGAGTCGCGGACAGAGACAGTCAGAAGAAGCTTTCTTT
TRBJ2-3	NA	TRBV5-6	TRBD2	CASSLFAGVADTQYF	TGTGCCAGCAGCTTGTTTGCGGGGGTGGCAGATACGCAGTATTTT
TRBJ1-1	NA	TRBV4-1	NA	CASSQEARGSEVAFF	TGCGCCAGCAGCCAAGAAGCCAGGGGTTCTGAAGTCGCTTTCTTT
TRBJ2-3	once	TRBV2	TRBD2	CASSGPGLAGLDTQYF	TGTGCCAGCAGTGGGCCGGGACTAGCGGGGTTGGATACGCAGTATTTT
TRBJ2-1	NA	TRBV5-4	TRBD2	CASSFRGGRDGNEQFF	TGTGCCAGCAGCTTTCGAGGTGGGAGGGACGGCAATGAGCAGTTCTTC
TRBJ1-2	once	TRBV4-3	NA	CASSQEGQPLGLGGYTF	TGCGCCAGCAGCCAAGAGGGGCAGCCCCTGGGGTTGGGTGGCTACACCTTC
TRBJ2-7	NA	TRBV4-1	TRBD1	CASSQGQGSYEQYF	TGCGCCAGCAGCCAAGGACAGGGGAGCTACGAGCAGTACTTC
TRBJ1-2	NA	TRBV7-9	NA	CASSLDLRGNYGYTF	TGTGCCAGCAGCTTAGACCTAAGGGGGAACTATGGCTACACCTTC
TRBJ1-2	NA	TRBV20-1	TRBD1	CSARYRGGYTF	TGCAGTGCTAGATACAGGGGGGGCTACACCTTC
TRBJ1-2	NA	TRBV12-3/TRBV12-4	TRBD1	CASSRTGGGGYTF	TGTGCCAGCAGTAGGACAGGGGGTGGCGGCTACACCTTC
TRBJ2-7	NA	TRBV5-1	NA	CASSSGVYPTVQYF	TGCGCCAGCAGCTCGGGAGTGTACCCAACAGTGCAGTACTTC
TRBJ1-2	NA	TRBV2	NA	CASRLSGDYYGYTF	TGTGCCAGCAGACTCTCAGGGGATTACTATGGCTACACCTTC
TRBJ2-3	NA	TRBV5-1	NA	CASSLAGDGTDTQYF	TGCGCCAGCAGCTTGGCGGGGGATGGCACAGATACGCAGTATTTT
TRBJ1-1	NA	TRBV13	NA	CASSPGMGVRTEAFF	TGTGCCAGCAGCCCGGGGATGGGAGTGCGGACTGAAGCTTTCTTT
TRBJ2-4	NA	TRBV3-1/TRBV3-2	TRBD2	CASSQDRGGFQYF	TGTGCCAGCAGCCAAGATCGGGGGGGGTTTCAGTACTTC
TRBJ1-1	NA	TRBV3-1/TRBV3-2	TRBD1	CASSQDRTGGVNTEAFF	TGTGCCAGCAGCCAAGATAGGACAGGGGGCGTGAACACTGAAGCTTTCTTT
TRBJ1-6	NA	TRBV30	TRBD1	CACALGTVSPLHF	TGTGCCTGCGCACTTGGGACAGTTTCACCCCTCCACTTT
TRBJ2-7	NA	TRBV5-1	TRBD1	CASSPGEPGGEQYF	TGCGCCAGCAGTCCCGGTGAACCAGGGGGCGAGCAGTACTTC
TRBJ2-7	once	TRBV24-1	NA	CATSDLGQGDEQYF	TGTGCCACCAGTGATTTAGGGCAGGGCGACGAGCAGTACTTC
TRBJ2-4	NA	TRBV5-1	TRBD1	CASSLGQGVNIQYF	TGCGCCAGCAGCTTGGGACAGGGGGTGAACATTCAGTACTTC
TRBJ2-7	NA	TRBV11-3	NA	CASSLDSPAGMNEQYF	TGTGCCAGCAGCTTAGATTCCCCGGCAGGGATGAACGAGCAGTACTTC
TRBJ1-1	NA	TRBV21-1	NA	CASSKYRDRNTEAFF	TGTGCCAGCAGCAAATACCGGGACAGAAACACTGAAGCTTTCTTT